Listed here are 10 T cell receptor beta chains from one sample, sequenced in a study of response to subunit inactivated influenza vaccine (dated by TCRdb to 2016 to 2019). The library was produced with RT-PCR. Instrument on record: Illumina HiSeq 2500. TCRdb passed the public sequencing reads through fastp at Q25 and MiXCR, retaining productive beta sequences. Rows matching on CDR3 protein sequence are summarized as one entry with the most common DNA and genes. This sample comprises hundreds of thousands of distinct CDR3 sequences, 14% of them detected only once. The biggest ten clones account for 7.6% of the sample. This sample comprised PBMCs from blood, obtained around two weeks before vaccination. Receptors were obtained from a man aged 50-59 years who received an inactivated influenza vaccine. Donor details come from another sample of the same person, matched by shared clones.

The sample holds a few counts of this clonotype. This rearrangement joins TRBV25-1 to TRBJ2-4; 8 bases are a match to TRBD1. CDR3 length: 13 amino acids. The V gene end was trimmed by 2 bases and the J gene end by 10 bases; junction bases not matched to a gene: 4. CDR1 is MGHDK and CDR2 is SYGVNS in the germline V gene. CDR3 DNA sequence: TGTGCCAGCAGTGAACAGGGGGCGGGGATTCAGTACTTC. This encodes CASSEQGAGIQYF.

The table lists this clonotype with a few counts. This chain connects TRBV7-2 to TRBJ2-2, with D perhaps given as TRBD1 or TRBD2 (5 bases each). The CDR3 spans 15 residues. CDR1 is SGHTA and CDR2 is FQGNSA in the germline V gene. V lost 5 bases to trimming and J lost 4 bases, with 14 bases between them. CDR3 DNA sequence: TGTGCCAGCAGCAATAGTCCGGGGCGCACCGGGGAGCTGTTTTTT. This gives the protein CASSNSPGRTGELFF.

The DNA for the CDR3 is TGTGCCAGCAGCTCCGCTGCGGACCGTGCCTACGAGCAGTACTTC. Its protein product is CASSSAADRAYEQYF. This chain joins TRBV7-2 and TRBJ2-7, with D unclear. Germline CDR1 is SGHTA and CDR2 is FQGNSA. Trimming removed 4 bases from V and 2 bases from J, with 15 bases in between. The CDR3 has 15 amino acids.

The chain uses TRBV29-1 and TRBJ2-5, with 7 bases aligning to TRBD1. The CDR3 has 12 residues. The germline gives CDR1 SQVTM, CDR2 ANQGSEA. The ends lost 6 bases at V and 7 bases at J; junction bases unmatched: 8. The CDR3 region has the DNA TGCAGCGTCCCGACAGGGTTTGGGACCCAGTACTTC. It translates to CSVPTGFGTQYF.

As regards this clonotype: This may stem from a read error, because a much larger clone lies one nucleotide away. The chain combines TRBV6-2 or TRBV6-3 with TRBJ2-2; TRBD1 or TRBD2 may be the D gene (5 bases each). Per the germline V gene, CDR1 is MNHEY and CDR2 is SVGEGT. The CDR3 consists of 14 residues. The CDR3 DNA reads TGTGACAGCAGCCAGGGTGGAGGAGCCGGGGAGCTGTTTTTT. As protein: CDSSQGGGAGELFF.

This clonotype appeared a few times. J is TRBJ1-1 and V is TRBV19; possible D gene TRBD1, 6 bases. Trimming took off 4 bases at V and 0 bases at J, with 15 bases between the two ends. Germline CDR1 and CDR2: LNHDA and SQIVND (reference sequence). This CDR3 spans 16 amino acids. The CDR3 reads CASSTGDRTLNTEAFF. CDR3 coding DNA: TGTGCCAGTAGTACGGGCGACAGGACCTTGAACACTGAAGCTTTCTTT.

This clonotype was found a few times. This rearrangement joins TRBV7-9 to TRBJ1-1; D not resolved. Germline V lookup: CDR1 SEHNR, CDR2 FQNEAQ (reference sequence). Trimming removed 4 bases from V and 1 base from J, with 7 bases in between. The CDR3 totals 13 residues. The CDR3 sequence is CASSWVGNTEAFF. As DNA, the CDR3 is TGTGCCAGCAGCTGGGTCGGGAACACTGAAGCTTTCTTT.

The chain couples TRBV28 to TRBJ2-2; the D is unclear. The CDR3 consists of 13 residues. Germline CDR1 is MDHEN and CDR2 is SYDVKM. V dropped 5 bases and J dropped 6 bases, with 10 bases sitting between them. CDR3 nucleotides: TGTGCCAGCAGTATAGTCAGGCCCGGGGAGCTGTTTTTT. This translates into CASSIVRPGELFF.

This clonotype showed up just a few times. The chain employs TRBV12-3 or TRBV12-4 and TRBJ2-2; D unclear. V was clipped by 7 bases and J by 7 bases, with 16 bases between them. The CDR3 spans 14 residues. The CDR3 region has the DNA TGTGCCAGCACTAGTTCGCCGGCGGTCGGGGAGCTGTTTTTT. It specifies CASTSSPAVGELFF.

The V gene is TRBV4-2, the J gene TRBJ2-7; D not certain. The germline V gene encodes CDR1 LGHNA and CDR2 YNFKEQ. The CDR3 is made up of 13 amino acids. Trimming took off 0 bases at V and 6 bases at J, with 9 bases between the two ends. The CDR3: CASSQEDKGEQYF. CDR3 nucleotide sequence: TGTGCCAGCAGCCAAGAAGACAAGGGCGAGCAGTACTTC.